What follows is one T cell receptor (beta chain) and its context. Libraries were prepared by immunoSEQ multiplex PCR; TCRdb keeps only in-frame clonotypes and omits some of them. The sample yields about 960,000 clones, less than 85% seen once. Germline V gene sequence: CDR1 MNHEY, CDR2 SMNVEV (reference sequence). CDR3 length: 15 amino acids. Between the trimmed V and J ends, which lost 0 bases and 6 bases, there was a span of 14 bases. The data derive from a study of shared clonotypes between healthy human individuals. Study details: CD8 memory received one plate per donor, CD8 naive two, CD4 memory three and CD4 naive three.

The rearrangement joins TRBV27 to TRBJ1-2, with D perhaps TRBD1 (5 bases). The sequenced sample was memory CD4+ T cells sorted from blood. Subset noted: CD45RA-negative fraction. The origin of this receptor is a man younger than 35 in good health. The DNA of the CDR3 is TGTGCCAGCAGTTTATCGATGGCGGAGGGGCATGGCTACACCTTC. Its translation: CASSLSMAEGHGYTF.